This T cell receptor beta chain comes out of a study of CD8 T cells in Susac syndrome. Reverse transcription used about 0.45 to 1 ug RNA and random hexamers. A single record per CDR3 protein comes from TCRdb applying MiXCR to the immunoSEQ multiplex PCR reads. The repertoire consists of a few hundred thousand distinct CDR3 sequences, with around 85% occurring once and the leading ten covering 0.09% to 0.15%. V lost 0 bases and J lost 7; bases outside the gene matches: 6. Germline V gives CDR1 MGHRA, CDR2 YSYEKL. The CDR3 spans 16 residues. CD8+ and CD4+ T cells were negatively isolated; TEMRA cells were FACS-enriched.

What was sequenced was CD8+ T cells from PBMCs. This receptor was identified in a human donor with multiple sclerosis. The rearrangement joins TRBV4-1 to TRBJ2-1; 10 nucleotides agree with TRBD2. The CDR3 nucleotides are TGCGCCAGCAGCCAAGAACCCAGACTAGCGGGTAATGAGCAGTTCTTC. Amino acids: CASSQEPRLAGNEQFF.